This T cell receptor beta chain was documented in a study of Ad26.COV2.S vaccination and SARS-CoV-2 variants. The V end was cut by 6 bases, the J end by 5 bases, with 16 bases between. The CDR3 runs to 14 residues. Germline V gives CDR1 SGHTA, CDR2 FQGNSA. Stated treatment: some 19 received Ad26.COV2.S at low or high dose, single or two shots; about 5 received placebo; per-sample allocation not given. Vaccine and placebo recipients were sampled on day 63 after the first injection. The protocol was immunoSEQ multiplex PCR, while the TCRdb copy is restricted to in-frame clones and leaves out a portion. Among 500,000 or so clones listed, roughly 89% were seen once.

This sequence joins TRBV7-2 and TRBJ2-5; possibly TRBD2 for D (7 bases). The source of this sequence is a person aged 18-65 years who received the Ad26.COV2.S COVID-19 vaccine or a placebo. The specimen comprised peripheral blood, sampled in a trial of Ad26.COV2.S vaccine versus placebo. The CDR3 loop is CASSRGVQGETQYF. CDR3 nucleotides: TGTGCCAGCAGTCGGGGGGTCCAGGGGGAGACCCAGTACTTC.